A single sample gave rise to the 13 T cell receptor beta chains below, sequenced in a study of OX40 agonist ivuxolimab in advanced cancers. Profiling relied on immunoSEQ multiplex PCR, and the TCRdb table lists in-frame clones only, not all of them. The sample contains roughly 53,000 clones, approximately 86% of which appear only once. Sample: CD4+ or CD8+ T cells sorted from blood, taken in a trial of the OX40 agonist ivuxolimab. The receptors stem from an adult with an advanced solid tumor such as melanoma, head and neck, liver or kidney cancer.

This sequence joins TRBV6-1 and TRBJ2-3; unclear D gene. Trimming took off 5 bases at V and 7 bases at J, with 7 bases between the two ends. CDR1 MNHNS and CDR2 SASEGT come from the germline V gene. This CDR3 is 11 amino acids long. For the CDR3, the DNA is TGTGCCAGCAGTAACGGGTATACGCAGTATTTT. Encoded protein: CASSNGYTQYF.

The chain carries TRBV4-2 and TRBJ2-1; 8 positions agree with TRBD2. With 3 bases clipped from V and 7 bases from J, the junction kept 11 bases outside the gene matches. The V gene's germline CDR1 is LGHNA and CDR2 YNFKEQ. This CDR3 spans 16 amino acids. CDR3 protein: CASSQPPAGERNEQFF. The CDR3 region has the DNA TGTGCCAGCAGCCAGCCCCCAGCGGGGGAGAGGAATGAGCAGTTCTTC.

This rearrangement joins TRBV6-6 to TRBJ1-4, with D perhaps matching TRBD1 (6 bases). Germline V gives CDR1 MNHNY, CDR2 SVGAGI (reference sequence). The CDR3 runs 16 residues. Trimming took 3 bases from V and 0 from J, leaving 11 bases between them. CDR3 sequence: CASSYKGQSTNEKLFF. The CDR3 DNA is TGTGCCAGCAGTTATAAAGGACAGTCAACTAATGAAAAACTGTTTTTT.

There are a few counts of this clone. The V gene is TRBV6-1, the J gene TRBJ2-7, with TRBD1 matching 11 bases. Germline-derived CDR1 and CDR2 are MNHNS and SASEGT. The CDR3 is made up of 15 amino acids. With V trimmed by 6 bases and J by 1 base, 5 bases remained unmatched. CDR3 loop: CASRPRDRGSYEQYF. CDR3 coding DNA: TGTGCCAGCAGGCCCCGGGACAGGGGGTCCTACGAGCAGTACTTC.

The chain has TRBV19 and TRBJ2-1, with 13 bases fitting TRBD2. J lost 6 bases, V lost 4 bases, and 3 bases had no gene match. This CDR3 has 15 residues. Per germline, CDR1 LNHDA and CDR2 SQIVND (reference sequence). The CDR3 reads CASSRGLAGINEQFF. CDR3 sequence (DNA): TGTGCCAGTAGTAGGGGACTAGCGGGAATCAATGAGCAGTTCTTC.

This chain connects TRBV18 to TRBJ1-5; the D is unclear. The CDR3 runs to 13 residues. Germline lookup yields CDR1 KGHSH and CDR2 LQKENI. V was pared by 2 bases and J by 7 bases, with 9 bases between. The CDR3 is CASSPRRFQPQHF. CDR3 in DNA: TGTGCCAGCTCACCAAGGAGATTCCAGCCCCAGCATTTT.

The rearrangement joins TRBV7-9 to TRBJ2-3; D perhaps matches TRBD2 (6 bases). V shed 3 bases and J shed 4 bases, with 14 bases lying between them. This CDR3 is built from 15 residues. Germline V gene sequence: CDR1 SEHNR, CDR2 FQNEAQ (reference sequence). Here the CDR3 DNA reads TGTGCCAGCAGCTTGGGGGGACTGGGCGCAGATACGCAGTATTTT. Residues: CASSLGGLGADTQYF.

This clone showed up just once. The CDR3 loop reads CASSLVNPRYSPLHF. CDR3 coding DNA: TGTGCCAGCAGCTTAGTTAACCCGCGATATTCACCCCTCCACTTT. The chain is built from TRBV11-2 and TRBJ1-6; D gene unclear. CDR3 size: 15 residues. Germline assignment: CDR1 SGHAT and CDR2 FQNNGV. V lost 1 base to trimming and J lost 8 bases, with 12 bases between them.

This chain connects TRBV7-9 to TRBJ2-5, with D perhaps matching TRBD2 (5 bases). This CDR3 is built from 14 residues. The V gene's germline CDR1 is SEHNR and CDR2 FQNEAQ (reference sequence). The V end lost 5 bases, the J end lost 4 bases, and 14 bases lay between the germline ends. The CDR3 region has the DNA TGTGCCAGCAGCCCCCGTTTGAGCGGAGAGACCCAGTACTTC. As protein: CASSPRLSGETQYF.

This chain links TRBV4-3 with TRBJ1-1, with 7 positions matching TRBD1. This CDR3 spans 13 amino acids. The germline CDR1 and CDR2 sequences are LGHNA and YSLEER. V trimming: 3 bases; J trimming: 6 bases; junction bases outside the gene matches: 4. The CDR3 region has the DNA TGCGCCAGCAGCCACACTCAGGGGGCTGAAGCTTTCTTT. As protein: CASSHTQGAEAFF.

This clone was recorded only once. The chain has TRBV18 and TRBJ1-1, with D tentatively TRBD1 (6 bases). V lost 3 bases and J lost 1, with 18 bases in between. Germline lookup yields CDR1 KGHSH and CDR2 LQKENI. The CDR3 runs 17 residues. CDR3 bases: TGTGCCAGCTCACCTATAAGCCAGGGGTACAGGAACACTGAAGCTTTCTTT. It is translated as CASSPISQGYRNTEAFF. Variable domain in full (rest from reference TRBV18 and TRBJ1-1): NAGVMQNPRHLVRRRGQEARLRCSPMKGHSHVYWYRQLPEEGLKFMVYLQKENIIDESGMPKERFSAEFPKEGPSILRIQQVVRGDSAAYFCASSPISQGYRNTEAFFGQGTRLTVV.

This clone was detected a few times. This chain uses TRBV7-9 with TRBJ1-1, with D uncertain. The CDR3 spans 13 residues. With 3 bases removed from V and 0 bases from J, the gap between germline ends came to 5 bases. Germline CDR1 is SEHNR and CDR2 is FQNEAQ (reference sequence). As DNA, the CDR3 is TGTGCCAGCAGCTTCTCTGTGAACACTGAAGCTTTCTTT. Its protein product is CASSFSVNTEAFF.

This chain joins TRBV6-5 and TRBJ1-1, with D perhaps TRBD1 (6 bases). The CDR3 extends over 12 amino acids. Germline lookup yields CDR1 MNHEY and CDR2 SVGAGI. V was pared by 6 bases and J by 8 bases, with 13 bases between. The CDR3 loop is CASRRDTGEAFF. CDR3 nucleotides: TGTGCCAGCAGACGTGATACAGGGGAAGCTTTCTTT.